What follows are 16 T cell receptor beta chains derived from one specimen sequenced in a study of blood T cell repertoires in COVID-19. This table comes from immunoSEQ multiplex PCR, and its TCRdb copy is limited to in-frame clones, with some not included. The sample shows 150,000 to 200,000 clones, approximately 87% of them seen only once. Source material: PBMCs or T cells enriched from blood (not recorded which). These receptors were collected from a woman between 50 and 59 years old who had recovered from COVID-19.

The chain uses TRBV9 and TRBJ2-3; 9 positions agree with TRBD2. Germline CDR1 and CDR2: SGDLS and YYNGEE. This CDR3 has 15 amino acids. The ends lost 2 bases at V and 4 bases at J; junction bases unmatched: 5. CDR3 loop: CASSVGGGGPDTQYF. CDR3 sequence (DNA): TGTGCCAGCAGCGTCGGCGGGGGGGGCCCAGATACGCAGTATTTT.

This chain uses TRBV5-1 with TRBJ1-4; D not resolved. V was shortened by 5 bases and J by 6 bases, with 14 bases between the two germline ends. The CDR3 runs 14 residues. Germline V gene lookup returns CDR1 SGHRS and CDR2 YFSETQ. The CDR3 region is CASSGSGVYEKLFF. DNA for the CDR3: TGCGCCAGCAGTGGGTCGGGTGTTTATGAAAAACTGTTTTTT.

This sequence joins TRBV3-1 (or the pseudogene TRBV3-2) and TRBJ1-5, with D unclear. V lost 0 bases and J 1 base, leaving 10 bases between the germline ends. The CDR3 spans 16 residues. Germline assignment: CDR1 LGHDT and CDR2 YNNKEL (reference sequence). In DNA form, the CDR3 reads TGTGCCAGCAGCCAAGAAGGGTCGGGGAGCAATCAGCCCCAGCATTTT. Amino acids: CASSQEGSGSNQPQHF.

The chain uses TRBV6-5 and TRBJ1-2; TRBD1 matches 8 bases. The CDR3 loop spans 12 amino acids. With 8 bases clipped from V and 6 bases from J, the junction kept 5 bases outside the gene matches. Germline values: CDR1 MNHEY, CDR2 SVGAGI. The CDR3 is CASHAGGNGYTF. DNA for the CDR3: TGTGCCAGCCACGCAGGGGGCAATGGCTACACCTTC.

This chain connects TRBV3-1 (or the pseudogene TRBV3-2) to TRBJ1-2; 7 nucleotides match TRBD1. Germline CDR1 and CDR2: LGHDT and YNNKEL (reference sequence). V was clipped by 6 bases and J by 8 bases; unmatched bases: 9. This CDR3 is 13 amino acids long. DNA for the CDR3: TGTGCCAGCAGTCAAAGACAGGGAGGAGGCTACACCTTC. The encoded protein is CASSQRQGGGYTF.

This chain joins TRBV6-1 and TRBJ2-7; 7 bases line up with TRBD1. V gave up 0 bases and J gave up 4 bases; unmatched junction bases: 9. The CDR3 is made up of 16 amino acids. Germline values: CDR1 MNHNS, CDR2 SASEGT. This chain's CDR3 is CASSEAEGQYGYEQYF. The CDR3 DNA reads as TGTGCCAGCAGTGAAGCAGAGGGACAGTACGGTTACGAGCAGTACTTC.

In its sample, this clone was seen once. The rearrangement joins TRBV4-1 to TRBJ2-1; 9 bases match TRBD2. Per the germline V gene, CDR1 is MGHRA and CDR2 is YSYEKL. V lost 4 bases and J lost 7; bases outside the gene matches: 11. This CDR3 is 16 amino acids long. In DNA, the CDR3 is TGCGCCAGCAGCCCATCCTCTAGCGGGGTTAGAAATGAGCAGTTCTTC. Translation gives CASSPSSSGVRNEQFF.

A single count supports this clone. CDR3 protein: CASVGTGPSNYGYTF. The CDR3 bases are TGTGCCAGCGTAGGGACAGGGCCGTCTAACTATGGCTACACCTTC. The genes are TRBV6-1 and TRBJ1-2; 9 bases are shared with TRBD1. Per germline, CDR1 MNHNS and CDR2 SASEGT. CDR3 length equals 15 residues. V lost 8 bases to trimming and J lost 0 bases; unmatched junction nucleotides: 7.

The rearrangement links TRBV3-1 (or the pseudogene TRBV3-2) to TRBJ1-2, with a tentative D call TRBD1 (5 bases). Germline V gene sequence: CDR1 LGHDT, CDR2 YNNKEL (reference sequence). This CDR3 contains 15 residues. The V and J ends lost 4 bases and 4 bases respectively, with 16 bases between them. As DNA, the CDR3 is TGTGCCAGCAGCCCTGTGGGGAGGGGTAGCTATGGCTACACCTTC. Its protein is CASSPVGRGSYGYTF.

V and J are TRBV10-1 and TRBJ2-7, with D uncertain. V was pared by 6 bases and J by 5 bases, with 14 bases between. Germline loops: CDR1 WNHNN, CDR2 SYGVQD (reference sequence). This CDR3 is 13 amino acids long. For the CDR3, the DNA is TGCGCCAGCAGGGAGACATATTCCGACGAGCAGTACTTC. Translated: CASRETYSDEQYF.

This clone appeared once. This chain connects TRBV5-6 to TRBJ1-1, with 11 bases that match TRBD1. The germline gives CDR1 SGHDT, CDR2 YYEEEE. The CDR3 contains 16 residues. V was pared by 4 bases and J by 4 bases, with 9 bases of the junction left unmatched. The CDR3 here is CASSPGQGAKGTEAFF. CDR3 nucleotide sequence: TGTGCCAGCAGCCCCGGACAGGGGGCTAAAGGCACTGAAGCTTTCTTT. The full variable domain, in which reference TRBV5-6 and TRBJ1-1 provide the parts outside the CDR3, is DAGVTQSPTHLIKTRGQQVTLRCSPKSGHDTVSWYQQALGQGPQFIFQYYEEEERQRGNFPDRFSGHQFPNYSSELNVNALLLGDSALYLCASSPGQGAKGTEAFFGQGTRLTVV.

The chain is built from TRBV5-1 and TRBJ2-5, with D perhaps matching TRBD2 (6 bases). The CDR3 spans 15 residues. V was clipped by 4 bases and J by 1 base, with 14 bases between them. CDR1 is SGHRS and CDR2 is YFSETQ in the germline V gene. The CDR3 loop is CASSPGSSTQETQYF. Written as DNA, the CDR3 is TGCGCCAGCAGCCCCGGGAGCAGCACCCAAGAGACCCAGTACTTC.

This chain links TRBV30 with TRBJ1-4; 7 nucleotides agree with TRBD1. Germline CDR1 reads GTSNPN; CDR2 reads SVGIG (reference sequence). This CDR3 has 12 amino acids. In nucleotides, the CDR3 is TGTGAAATCCGGGACAGCAATGAAAAACTGTTTTTT. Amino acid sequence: CEIRDSNEKLFF.

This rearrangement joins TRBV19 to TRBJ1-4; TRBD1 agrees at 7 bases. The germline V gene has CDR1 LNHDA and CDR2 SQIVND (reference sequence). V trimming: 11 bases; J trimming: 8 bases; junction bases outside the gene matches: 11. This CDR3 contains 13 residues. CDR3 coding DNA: TGTGCCGCGCCGACAGGGTACGGGGAAAAACTGTTTTTT. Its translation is CAAPTGYGEKLFF.

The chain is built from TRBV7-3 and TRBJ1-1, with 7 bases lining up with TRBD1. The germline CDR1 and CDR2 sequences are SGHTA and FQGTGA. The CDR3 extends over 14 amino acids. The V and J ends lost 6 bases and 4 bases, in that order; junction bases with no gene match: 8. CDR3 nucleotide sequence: TGTGCCAGCAGTACAGACAGGGCGGGCACTGAAGCTTTCTTT. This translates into CASSTDRAGTEAFF. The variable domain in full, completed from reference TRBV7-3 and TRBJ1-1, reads GAGVSQTPSNKVTEKGKYVELRCDPISGHTALYWYRQSLGQGPEFLIYFQGTGAADDSGLPNDRFFAVRPEGSVSTLKIQRTERGDSAVYLCASSTDRAGTEAFFGQGTRLTVV.

CDR3 in amino acids: CASSLPGLAGGPVADTQYF. DNA for the CDR3: TGTGCCAGCAGCTTACCAGGACTAGCGGGGGGGCCGGTTGCAGATACGCAGTATTTT. The rearrangement links TRBV7-2 to TRBJ2-3; 15 bases are shared with TRBD2. This CDR3 comprises 19 residues. CDR1 is SGHTA and CDR2 is FQGNSA in the germline V gene. Trimming removed 2 bases from V and 4 bases from J; junction bases left unmatched: 10.